The T cell receptor (beta chain) under discussion was sequenced for a study of neoadjuvant anti-PD-1 for oral cavity cancer. Study summary: Nivolumab at 3 mg/kg was mostly given biweekly, three to four doses, pre-surgery. Patients without progression got a fourth dose around day 43.

Profiled with immunoSEQ multiplex PCR; TCRdb holds only in-frame clones, not every one. The sample shows around 32,000 clones, about 80% of them seen only once. Findings and caveats of the study: Pretreatment Treg/Th17 ratio correlated inversely with post-treatment tumor clonality.

As concerns this clone: Its specificity is unknown.

CDR3 length equals 14 residues. The V segment lost 3 bases and the J segment 8 bases; nucleotides outside the gene matches: 5. Germline assignment: CDR1 LGHNA and CDR2 YNFKEQ. Sample time point: after neoadjuvant nivolumab, at surgical resection. No culture or expansion preceded analysis of these blood cells. This clonotype was sampled from a person aged 35-80 years with oral cavity squamous cell carcinoma. The chain employs TRBV4-2 and TRBJ1-4, with 8 bases aligning to TRBD1. The source material was PBMCs, sampled after nivolumab (anti-PD-1) treatment. The CDR3 region is CASSQDREREKLFF. The CDR3 bases are TGTGCCAGCAGCCAGGACAGGGAACGGGAAAAACTGTTTTTT.